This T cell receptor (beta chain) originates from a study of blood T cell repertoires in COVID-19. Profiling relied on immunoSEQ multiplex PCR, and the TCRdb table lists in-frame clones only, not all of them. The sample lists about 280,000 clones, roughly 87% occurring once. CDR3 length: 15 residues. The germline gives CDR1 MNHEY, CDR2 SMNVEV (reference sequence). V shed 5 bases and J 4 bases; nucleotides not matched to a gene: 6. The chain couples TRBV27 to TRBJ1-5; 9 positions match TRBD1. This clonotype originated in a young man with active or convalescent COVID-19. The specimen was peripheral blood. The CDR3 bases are TGTGCCAGCAGTATCGGGACAGGGATAAATCAGCCCCAGCATTTT. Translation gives CASSIGTGINQPQHF.